This T cell receptor beta chain was retrieved from a study of T cell responses to AZD1222 COVID-19 vaccine. As concerns this clone: No antigen is known for it.

V lost 6 bases and J 2 bases, leaving 10 bases between the germline ends. Per germline, CDR1 LGHDT and CDR2 YNNKEL (reference sequence). The CDR3 has 13 amino acids. General study results and limits: Repertoire sampling occurred only after the peak T cell response.

Using immunoSEQ multiplex PCR, the repertoire was profiled, and TCRdb retains in-frame clones only, with some absent. The table shows roughly 150,000 clones, with around 90% occurring only once. The material sequenced was peripheral blood, taken on day 0 of AZD1222 vaccination. The V gene is TRBV3-1 (or the pseudogene TRBV3-2), the J gene TRBJ1-2; D uncertain. This TCR came from an adult in good health. For the CDR3, the DNA is TGTGCCAGCAGACCTCCGGGGAACTATGGCTACACCTTC. Translation: CASRPPGNYGYTF.